The next 32 T cell receptor beta chains were all read from a single sample in a study of T cell responses to AZD1222 COVID-19 vaccine. Generated by immunoSEQ multiplex PCR, the TCRdb table keeps only in-frame clones and is missing some. The repertoire consists of under 300,000 clones, with over 85% occurring once and the leading ten covering 0.5% to 0.65%. The specimen comprised peripheral blood, sampled on day 0 of AZD1222 vaccination. The receptor set was obtained from an adult in good health.

This chain joins TRBV9 and TRBJ1-2; a possible D gene is TRBD1 (5 bases). The germline CDR1 and CDR2 sequences are SGDLS and YYNGEE. The CDR3 spans 13 residues. Trimming removed 4 bases at V and 6 bases at J, with 13 bases between. Here the CDR3 reads CASSKAGTDGYTF. CDR3 in DNA: TGTGCCAGCAGCAAGGCAGGGACGGATGGCTACACCTTC.

The chain has TRBV4-3 and TRBJ1-3; D is unclear. Germline lookup yields CDR1 LGHNA and CDR2 YSLEER. The ends were cut back, 3 bases at V and 3 bases at J, with 12 bases in the middle. CDR3 length: 15 amino acids. CDR3 amino acids: CASSHGSPGGNTIYF. Written as DNA, the CDR3 is TGCGCCAGCAGCCACGGGTCTCCCGGTGGAAACACCATATATTTT.

This clone showed up just once. DNA of the CDR3: TGTGCCAGCAGTCTCCGACAGTATGGCTACACCTTC. Translated: CASSLRQYGYTF. The V and J genes are TRBV6-2 or TRBV6-3 and TRBJ1-2; D possibly corresponds to TRBD1 (5 bases). In germline, CDR1 is MNHEY, CDR2 SVGEGT. V was cut by 5 bases and J by 5 bases, with 9 bases left in between. The CDR3 sequence is 12 residues long.

The chain links TRBV28 to TRBJ2-3; 7 positions match TRBD2. This CDR3 has 16 amino acids. Trimming took 6 bases from V and 5 from J; bases not matched to a gene: 14. CDR1 MDHEN and CDR2 SYDVKM come from the germline V gene. CDR3 nucleotides: TGTGCCAGCAGCCTGGGAGGGAGGGCCTTCGGAGATACGCAGTATTTT. Protein product: CASSLGGRAFGDTQYF.

This clone was recorded only once. The chain combines TRBV5-1 with TRBJ1-5, with D possibly being TRBD1 (6 bases). Trimming shortened V by 2 bases and J by 0 bases, and 9 bases separated the two germline ends. Germline CDR1 and CDR2: SGHRS and YFSETQ. CDR3 size: 15 residues. This chain's CDR3 is CASSLETGSNQPQHF. CDR3 DNA sequence: TGCGCCAGCAGCTTAGAGACAGGTAGCAATCAGCCCCAGCATTTT. Supplemented by reference TRBV5-1 and TRBJ1-5, the full variable domain reads KAGVTQTPRYLIKTRGQQVTLSCSPISGHRSVSWYQQTPGQGLQFLFEYFSETQRNKGNFPGRFSGRQFSNSRSEMNVSTLELGDSALYLCASSLETGSNQPQHFGDGTRLSIL.

The table lists this clone with a count of one. The CDR3 sequence: CASSSSAYNEQFF. Written as DNA, the CDR3 is TGTGCCAGCAGCTCCTCGGCCTACAATGAGCAGTTCTTC. The V call is TRBV7-3, the J call TRBJ2-1; D ambiguous. In germline, CDR1 is SGHTA, CDR2 FQGTGA. The V end was cut by 4 bases, the J end by 2 bases, with 6 bases between. The CDR3 runs 13 residues.

J is TRBJ2-5 and V is TRBV7-9, with D hard to call. CDR1 and CDR2 (germline): SEHNR, FQNEAQ (reference sequence). The germline V and J ends were trimmed by 5 bases and 5 bases, with 12 bases remaining between them. The CDR3 is 13 amino acids. The CDR3 region is CASSPSPRETQYF. CDR3 sequence (DNA): TGTGCCAGCAGCCCTTCCCCTCGGGAGACCCAGTACTTC.

The chain is built from TRBV5-6 and TRBJ1-4, with 9 bases identical to TRBD1. Germline V gives CDR1 SGHDT, CDR2 YYEEEE. V lost 4 bases, J lost 4 bases, and 5 bases stayed unmatched. The CDR3 extends over 15 amino acids. The CDR3 DNA is TGTGCCAGCAGCCTGACAGGGGGGATTAATGAAAAACTGTTTTTT. Translation gives CASSLTGGINEKLFF.

The chain is built from TRBV3-1 (or the pseudogene TRBV3-2) and TRBJ2-7; D perhaps matches TRBD2 (5 bases). The ends were cut back, 0 bases at V and 3 bases at J, with 12 bases in the middle. The CDR3 loop spans 15 amino acids. Germline V CDR1 and CDR2: LGHDT, YNNKEL (reference sequence). This CDR3 reads CASSQDGYRDYEQYF. In DNA form, the CDR3 reads TGTGCCAGCAGCCAAGATGGTTACCGGGACTACGAGCAGTACTTC.

The V call is TRBV19, the J call TRBJ1-3; D remains ambiguous. V was cut by 4 bases and J by 0 bases, with 10 bases left in between. CDR3 length equals 15 residues. CDR1 is LNHDA and CDR2 is SQIVND in the germline V gene (reference sequence). The CDR3: CASSTTRDSGNTIYF. The CDR3 bases are TGTGCCAGTAGTACAACCCGGGACTCTGGAAACACCATATATTTT.

The table lists this clone with a count of one. V and J are TRBV5-1 and TRBJ2-7, with a weak D call TRBD2 (5 bases). Germline lookup yields CDR1 SGHRS and CDR2 YFSETQ. The CDR3 is made up of 14 amino acids. Trimming removed 4 bases from V and 3 bases from J, with 14 bases in between. The CDR3 DNA sequence: TGCGCCAGCAGCGGCGAGGAAGAGGGCTACGAGCAGTACTTC. Translated: CASSGEEEGYEQYF.

The chain is built from TRBV28 and TRBJ2-7, with 7 nucleotides matching TRBD1. V gave up 4 bases and J gave up 6 bases; unmatched junction bases: 6. The CDR3 covers 13 residues. The germline V gene has CDR1 MDHEN and CDR2 SYDVKM. The DNA of the CDR3 is TGTGCCAGCAGTTCTCTCGACAGGGCCGAGCAGTACTTC. This codes for CASSSLDRAEQYF.

The V gene is TRBV19, the J gene TRBJ2-5; 8 bases fit TRBD2. V lost 5 bases and J lost 2; bases outside the gene matches: 13. Germline CDR1 reads LNHDA; CDR2 reads SQIVND (reference sequence). The CDR3 spans 17 residues. The CDR3 is CASSDPASGFVQETQYF. In DNA, the CDR3 is TGTGCCAGTAGTGATCCGGCTAGCGGGTTTGTTCAAGAGACCCAGTACTTC.

The chain's CDR3 is CASRESGTGELFF. The CDR3, as DNA: TGCGCCAGCAGAGAGTCGGGTACCGGGGAGCTGTTTTTT. This rearrangement joins TRBV5-1 to TRBJ2-2; D gene uncertain. Looked up from germline, CDR1 is SGHRS and CDR2 is YFSETQ. CDR3 length equals 13 residues. V lost 5 bases, J lost 5 bases, and 10 bases lay in between.

The sample holds one count of this clone. The chain couples TRBV10-2 to TRBJ2-2, with D possibly TRBD2 on 6 matching bases. The CDR3 is 15 residues long. The germline gives CDR1 WSHSY, CDR2 SAAADI. Trimming removed 3 bases at V and 8 bases at J, with 16 bases between. The CDR3 sequence: CASSDPGLPRGELFF. CDR3 DNA sequence: TGCGCCAGCAGTGACCCGGGACTGCCGAGGGGGGAGCTGTTTTTT.

This chain connects TRBV15 to TRBJ1-6, with D perhaps TRBD1 (5 bases). CDR1 and CDR2 (germline): LNHNV, YYDKDF (reference sequence). The CDR3 has 17 residues. Trimming took 0 bases from V and 10 from J, leaving 19 bases between them. Written as DNA, the CDR3 is TGTGCCACCAGCAGAGAGTGGGCCCCCATGGGGACCTCACCCCTCCACTTT. Its translation is CATSREWAPMGTSPLHF.

The chain has TRBV19 and TRBJ1-6; no definite D call. The CDR3 is 14 residues long. CDR1 and CDR2 from the germline V gene are LNHDA and SQIVND (reference sequence). Deletions cut 6 bases from V and 10 bases from J, with 16 bases between. The CDR3 DNA sequence: TGTGCCAGTAGATTCCAGGTCGGAAGCTCACCCCTCCACTTT. Protein sequence: CASRFQVGSSPLHF.

The V call is TRBV7-2, the J call TRBJ2-7; D remains unclear. Germline V CDR1 and CDR2: SGHTA, FQGNSA. The CDR3 consists of 14 residues. Trimming removed 5 bases from V and 6 bases from J, with 17 bases in between. CDR3 sequence: CASSLVASASEQYF. Written as DNA, the CDR3 is TGTGCCAGCAGCCTCGTGGCCTCGGCCTCCGAGCAGTACTTC. Supplemented by reference TRBV7-2 and TRBJ2-7, the full variable domain reads GAGVSQSPSNKVTEKGKDVELRCDPISGHTALYWYRQSLGQGLEFLIYFQGNSAPDKSGLPSDRFSAERTGGSVSTLTIQRTQQEDSAVYLCASSLVASASEQYFGPGTRLTVT.

The chain is built from TRBV7-2 and TRBJ2-7; perhaps TRBD2 as D (6 bases). V was trimmed by 4 bases and J by 2 bases, leaving 15 bases between them. This CDR3 has 15 amino acids. Looked up from germline, CDR1 is SGHTA and CDR2 is FQGNSA. For the CDR3, the DNA is TGTGCCAGCAGCTCCCGTGGAGGGTTGACCTACGAGCAGTACTTC. Translated, it gives CASSSRGGLTYEQYF.

V is TRBV9 and J is TRBJ2-5; D possibly corresponds to TRBD2 (6 bases). In germline, CDR1 is SGDLS, CDR2 YYNGEE. V was clipped by 3 bases and J by 9 bases, with 18 bases between them. The CDR3 covers 14 residues. DNA for the CDR3: TGTGCCAGCAGCGAAGGGACTGGCCGAGGGGCCCAGTACTTC. Its translation: CASSEGTGRGAQYF.

This clone turned up a few times. The V gene is TRBV5-5, the J gene TRBJ1-4; TRBD1 matches at 9 bases. Germline CDR1 is SGHKS and CDR2 is YYEKEE (reference sequence). The CDR3 consists of 14 residues. Germline trimming cut 4 bases from V and 7 bases from J; bases unmatched to any gene: 5. The DNA of the CDR3 is TGTGCCAGCAGCAACCCGACAGGGGGTGAAAAACTGTTTTTT. It encodes CASSNPTGGEKLFF.

The chain carries TRBV4-2 and TRBJ1-1; 7 bases line up with TRBD1. The CDR3 extends over 15 amino acids. Germline V CDR1 and CDR2: LGHNA, YNFKEQ. Trimming removed 1 base from V and 5 bases from J; junction bases left unmatched: 7. DNA for the CDR3: TGTGCCAGCAGCCAAGGAAACTTCAGGGGGACTGAAGCTTTCTTT. It translates to CASSQGNFRGTEAFF.

This chain links TRBV5-3 with TRBJ2-3; the D is unclear. TRBV5-3 belongs to the ORF category, with a function that is uncertain. V was clipped by 9 bases and J by 1 base, with 18 bases between them. CDR3 size: 15 residues. The CDR3 DNA sequence: TGTGCCAACCCCCCGGGCCTCCCGGGCACAGATACGCAGTATTTT. Protein: CANPPGLPGTDTQYF.

V gene TRBV9 combines with J gene TRBJ1-1, with a possible D match to TRBD1 (5 bases). V lost 1 base and J 6 bases, leaving 16 bases between the germline ends. Germline lookup yields CDR1 SGDLS and CDR2 YYNGEE. The CDR3 covers 15 residues. The CDR3 loop reads CASSVRDGGTAEAFF. The DNA of the CDR3 is TGTGCCAGCAGCGTACGGGATGGGGGGACCGCTGAAGCTTTCTTT.

The chain has TRBV7-3 and TRBJ2-2, with D maybe TRBD2 (5 bases). Germline CDR1 SGHTA, CDR2 FQGTGA. V lost 5 bases and J lost 6, with 22 bases in between. The CDR3 is made up of 17 amino acids. CDR3 coding DNA: TGTGCCAGCAGCCACACGAGGGTACCCGCCGGGTCCGGGGAGCTGTTTTTT. Encoded protein: CASSHTRVPAGSGELFF. The whole variable domain, remainder taken from reference TRBV7-3 and TRBJ2-2, is GAGVSQTPSNKVTEKGKYVELRCDPISGHTALYWYRQSLGQGPEFLIYFQGTGAADDSGLPNDRFFAVRPEGSVSTLKIQRTERGDSAVYLCASSHTRVPAGSGELFFGEGSRLTVL.

This clone was seen just once. This chain joins TRBV18 and TRBJ2-7; TRBD2 is a possible D gene (6 bases). The V and J ends lost 0 bases and 6 bases respectively, with 15 bases between them. The germline CDR1 and CDR2 sequences are KGHSH and LQKENI. This CDR3 has 15 amino acids. DNA of the CDR3: TGTGCCAGCTCACCACCTGGAGGGGAAGGTGGCGAGCAGTACTTC. Translating gives CASSPPGGEGGEQYF.

This rearrangement joins TRBV6-1 to TRBJ2-4, with D tentatively TRBD2 (6 bases). V gave up 0 bases and J gave up 9 bases, with 12 bases separating them. In germline, CDR1 is MNHNS, CDR2 SASEGT. This CDR3 has 14 residues. CDR3 protein: CASSEADWGGIQYF. CDR3 coding DNA: TGTGCCAGCAGTGAAGCAGACTGGGGAGGCATTCAGTACTTC.

This chain connects TRBV7-2 to TRBJ2-7; perhaps TRBD2 as D (5 bases). Between the trimmed V and J ends, which lost 5 bases and 6 bases, there was a span of 20 bases. CDR1 SGHTA and CDR2 FQGNSA come from the germline V gene. CDR3 length: 15 amino acids. The CDR3 region has the DNA TGTGCCAGCAGCCCAGCGAGGAGCAGGAGGCTCGAGCAGTACTTC. It translates to CASSPARSRRLEQYF. Based on the CDR3 plus reference TRBV7-2 and TRBJ2-7, the full variable domain is GAGVSQSPSNKVTEKGKDVELRCDPISGHTALYWYRQSLGQGLEFLIYFQGNSAPDKSGLPSDRFSAERTGGSVSTLTIQRTQQEDSAVYLCASSPARSRRLEQYFGPGTRLTVT.

J is TRBJ1-5 and V is TRBV6-1; unclear D gene. The length of the CDR3 is 18 residues. Germline-derived CDR1 and CDR2 are MNHNS and SASEGT. Trimming shortened V by 3 bases and J by 0 bases, and 18 bases separated the two germline ends. CDR3 nucleotide sequence: TGTGCCAGCAGTGATCCCGTAAAGGCTGATTATAGCAATCAGCCCCAGCATTTT. Amino acids: CASSDPVKADYSNQPQHF.

V usage is TRBV5-1 and J usage is TRBJ2-1; D is uncertain. Germline loops: CDR1 SGHRS, CDR2 YFSETQ. The V and J ends lost 4 bases and 7 bases respectively, with 12 bases between them. This CDR3 has 13 amino acids. The DNA for the CDR3 is TGCGCCAGCAGCCCAGGCCGCACAAATGAGCAGTTCTTC. Translation: CASSPGRTNEQFF.

The J gene is TRBJ1-3, the V gene TRBV7-9; D remains unclear. The CDR3 sequence is 14 residues long. The V gene lost 0 bases and the J gene lost 7 bases, with 10 bases spanning the gap. Germline loops: CDR1 SEHNR, CDR2 FQNEAQ (reference sequence). CDR3 amino acids: CASSLATLRNTIYF. In nucleotides, the CDR3 is TGTGCCAGCAGCTTAGCGACCTTGAGGAACACCATATATTTT.

V usage is TRBV14 and J usage is TRBJ2-7; D is uncertain. This CDR3 comprises 11 residues. Germline V gene sequence: CDR1 SGHDN, CDR2 FVKESK. V gave up 1 base and J gave up 7 bases, with 5 bases separating them. CDR3 DNA: TGTGCCAGCAGCCAAGCTTGGGAGCAGTACTTC. As protein: CASSQAWEQYF. Complete variable domain (other parts from reference TRBV14 and TRBJ2-7): EAGVTQFPSHSVIEKGQTVTLRCDPISGHDNLYWYRRVMGKEIKFLLHFVKESKQDESGMPNNRFLAERTGGTYSTLKVQPAELEDSGVYFCASSQAWEQYFGPGTRLTVT.